These T cell receptor beta chains were read from a single sample in a study of control samples from healthy donors and cancer patients. Generated by immunoSEQ multiplex PCR, the TCRdb table keeps only in-frame clones and is missing some. The sample lists about 110,000 clones, just over 90% occurring once. Sequenced material: blood. The receptors were sampled from a human donor in good health. The donor label of this sample is uncertain. The CDR3 runs from the conserved cysteine through the conserved F or W. A D gene is named only where the DNA matches it firmly. Some rows mark clone size as missing; the rest say once, few, many or name a class of expanded clone.

V	J	D	size	CDR3	DNA
TRBV6-4	TRBJ2-1	TRBD2	-	CASSDQFGGGSEQFF	TGTGCCAGCAGTGACCAGTTCGGCGGGGGGAGTGAGCAGTTCTTC
TRBV5-5	TRBJ2-3	TRBD1	-	CASFGWDRGRDTQYF	TGTGCCAGCTTTGGATGGGACAGGGGAAGAGATACGCAGTATTTT
TRBV4-3	TRBJ1-3	TRBD1	-	CASSQDPRGRGNTIYF	TGCGCCAGCAGCCAAGATCCCAGGGGGCGAGGAAACACCATATATTTT
TRBV24-1	TRBJ2-5	TRBD2	-	CATKASGGETQYF	TGTGCCACCAAGGCTAGCGGGGGAGAGACCCAGTACTTC
TRBV12-3/TRBV12-4	TRBJ2-1	-	once	CASINHNEQFF	TGTGCCAGCATCAACCACAATGAGCAGTTCTTC
TRBV7-8	TRBJ1-5	-	-	CASSFSPGRSNQPQHF	TGTGCCAGCAGCTTCTCACCGGGCAGGAGCAATCAGCCCCAGCATTTT
TRBV28	TRBJ2-4	-	few	CASSPGDPRRIQYF	TGTGCCAGCAGCCCCGGCGATCCCAGGCGGATTCAGTACTTC
TRBV6-5	TRBJ1-2	-	-	CATSRTSASYGYTF	TGTGCCACCTCGCGCACTTCAGCCTCCTATGGCTACACCTTC
TRBV5-4	TRBJ1-5	-	-	CASSLGGSGNQPQHF	TGTGCCAGCAGCTTGGGGGGATCGGGCAATCAGCCCCAGCATTTT
TRBV5-1	TRBJ1-2	-	once	CASSGGNTGTGYGYTF	TGCGCCAGCAGCGGGGGGAATACAGGGACCGGCTATGGCTACACCTTC
TRBV28	TRBJ1-1	TRBD1	-	CASRTGTESRNTEAFF	TGTGCCAGCAGAACCGGGACAGAGAGTAGGAACACTGAAGCTTTCTTT
TRBV3-1/TRBV3-2	TRBJ1-5	-	-	CASSEPCYQPQHF	TGTGCCAGCTCCGAACCGTGTTATCAGCCCCAGCATTTT
TRBV6-1	TRBJ2-2	TRBD1	-	CASSEGYRGHGELFF	TGTGCCAGCAGTGAAGGATACAGGGGGCACGGGGAGCTGTTTTTT
TRBV7-2	TRBJ1-5	-	-	CASSLNSNQPQHF	TGTGCCAGCAGCTTAAACAGCAATCAGCCCCAGCATTTT
TRBV6-5	TRBJ1-1	-	-	CASSLNREREAFF	TGTGCCAGCAGTTTGAACAGGGAAAGGGAAGCTTTCTTT
TRBV29-1	TRBJ1-3	TRBD1	-	CSARGQADTIYF	TGCAGCGCTCGGGGACAGGCGGACACCATATATTTT
TRBV19	TRBJ2-3	TRBD2	-	CASSISGGGTSGKDTQYF	TGTGCCAGTAGTATAAGCGGGGGAGGGACTAGCGGCAAAGATACGCAGTATTTT
TRBV19	TRBJ1-3	-	few	CATRQSSGNTIYF	TGTGCCACCCGACAGTCCTCTGGAAACACCATATATTTT
TRBV11-3	TRBJ1-3	-	once	CASSAGAGSGNTIYF	TGTGCCAGCAGCGCGGGAGCGGGCTCTGGAAACACCATATATTTT
TRBV7-2	TRBJ2-2	-	-	CASSLRKGNSRRTGELFF	TGTGCCAGCAGCTTACGAAAGGGGAACTCCAGAAGGACCGGGGAGCTGTTTTTT
TRBV18	TRBJ2-7	-	-	CASSPDSHSYEQYF	TGTGCCAGCTCACCAGACAGTCACTCCTACGAGCAGTACTTC
TRBV5-5	TRBJ2-1	TRBD1	once	CASRSPTTGTGYEQFF	TGTGCCAGCAGGAGCCCCACCACCGGGACAGGGTATGAGCAGTTCTTC
TRBV18	TRBJ2-3	TRBD2	-	CASSPGGGIGTDTQYF	TGTGCCAGCTCACCCGGGGGGGGCATAGGCACAGATACGCAGTATTTT
TRBV24-1	TRBJ2-1	-	-	CATEIPGRNEQFF	TGTGCCACCGAAATACCGGGTCGCAATGAGCAGTTCTTC
TRBV6-5	TRBJ1-1	-	-	CASTRGRGTEAFF	TGTGCCAGCACCCGGGGGAGAGGAACTGAAGCTTTCTTT
TRBV18	TRBJ2-5	TRBD1	-	CASSPPDREEPQYF	TGTGCCAGCTCACCACCTGACAGGGAAGAGCCCCAGTACTTC
TRBV5-6	TRBJ2-4	TRBD1	once	CASSLELSQGGAKNIQYF	TGTGCCAGCAGCTTGGAATTGTCACAGGGGGGTGCCAAAAACATTCAGTACTTC
TRBV12-5	TRBJ1-3	-	-	CASGLGLGFGNTIYF	TGTGCTAGTGGTTTGGGGCTAGGCTTTGGAAACACCATATATTTT
TRBV7-9	TRBJ1-3	-	-	CASSWGSSGNTIYF	TGTGCCAGCAGCTGGGGTAGCTCTGGAAACACCATATATTTT
TRBV5-6	TRBJ2-1	-	-	CASSPQQRGRGDTYNEQFF	TGTGCCAGCAGCCCCCAACAAAGGGGGCGGGGGGACACCTACAATGAGCAGTTCTTC
TRBV5-1	TRBJ2-2	TRBD1	-	CASSLGQGLTGELFF	TGCGCCAGCAGCTTGGGACAGGGGTTGACCGGGGAGCTGTTTTTT
TRBV18	TRBJ2-7	-	-	CASSPTQGLDEQYF	TGTGCCAGCTCTCCTACCCAGGGTCTCGACGAGCAGTACTTC
TRBV30	TRBJ2-3	TRBD2	-	CAWSELGLAKGTDTQYF	TGTGCCTGGAGTGAACTCGGACTAGCTAAGGGCACAGATACGCAGTATTTT
TRBV9	TRBJ2-1	-	-	CASSGGSGEQFF	TGTGCCAGCAGCGGGGGCTCGGGTGAGCAGTTCTTC
TRBV4-2	TRBJ2-7	TRBD1	-	CASSQQPGQGYEQYF	TGTGCCAGCAGCCAACAACCGGGACAGGGATACGAGCAGTACTTC
TRBV11-2	TRBJ1-4	-	-	CASSHLREKLFF	TGTGCCAGCAGCCACCTCAGGGAAAAACTGTTTTTT
TRBV27	TRBJ1-6	-	-	CASSLRSYNSPLHF	TGTGCCAGCAGTTTACGCTCCTATAATTCACCCCTCCACTTT
TRBV28	TRBJ1-1	TRBD1	-	CASRTIRDSTEAFF	TGTGCCAGCAGAACTATCCGGGACAGCACTGAAGCTTTCTTT
TRBV4-1	TRBJ1-2	TRBD1	-	CASSQGQGERYGYTF	TGCGCCAGCAGCCAAGGACAGGGGGAAAGGTATGGCTACACCTTC
TRBV29-1	TRBJ1-3	-	-	CSVGTAGNTIYF	TGCAGCGTTGGAACGGCTGGAAACACCATATATTTT